The present T cell receptor beta chain was sequenced within a study of T cells in Graves' hyperthyroidism and ophthalmopathy. This clonotype was seen a handful of times. Its antigen is not identified. The length of the CDR3 is 14 residues. CDR1 is SNHLY, CDR2 FYNNEI, per germline. With 4 bases removed from V and 8 bases from J, the gap between germline ends came to 12 bases. Study findings and constraints: Ophthalmopathy and stable hyperthyroidism were separated by a 13 V-J model. Blood also carried most thyroid clonotypes expanded above 0.001.

Those patients with uncontrolled infection, other autoimmune disease, pregnancy or lactation were excluded. Authors of the study amplified TCR beta CDR3 regions from RNA transcripts. HTBI primers were used for first-round RT-PCR of the TCR CDR3. TCRdb processed the multiplex PCR reads anew with MiXCR; each CDR3 protein has one entry. The data show 550,000 to 700,000 distinct CDR3 sequences, about 45% seen once. The sample was peripheral blood or thyroid tissue (not recorded which). This sequence joins TRBV2 and TRBJ1-6, with D hard to call. This receptor was obtained from an adult woman with Graves' disease, either hyperthyroidism or ophthalmopathy (not recorded which). The CDR3 spells CASSGGVGHSPLHF. CDR3 nucleotides: TGTGCCAGCAGTGGGGGTGTTGGTCATTCACCCCTCCACTTT.